The next 5 T cell receptor beta chains were all read from a single sample in a study of CD8 T cells in Susac syndrome. Random-hexamer reverse transcription was applied to about 0.45 to 1 ug RNA. MiXCR was run by TCRdb on the immunoSEQ multiplex PCR reads, yielding one entry per CDR3 protein. This sample has 170,000 or so distinct CDR3 sequences, with about 96% found just once. The sequenced material came from CD4+ T cells from PBMCs. These receptors were taken from a human donor with Susac syndrome.

This chain links TRBV7-9 with TRBJ1-2, with 8 nucleotides matching TRBD1. V shed 6 bases, J shed 3 bases, and the junction held 6 bases outside the gene matches. The V gene's germline CDR1 is SEHNR and CDR2 FQNEAQ (reference sequence). CDR3 size: 14 residues. The CDR3: CASRATGEDYGYTF. The CDR3 DNA follows: TGTGCCAGCAGAGCGACAGGGGAGGACTATGGCTACACCTTC.

The V call is TRBV3-1, the J call TRBJ2-3; D gene unclear. Germline CDR1 reads LGHDT; CDR2 reads YNNKEL (reference sequence). V shed 4 bases and J shed 0 bases, with 8 bases lying between them. This CDR3 region has 14 residues. The CDR3 is CASSPQSSTDTQYF. The CDR3 DNA is TGTGCCAGCAGCCCCCAATCTAGCACAGATACGCAGTATTTT.

This clonotype was seen only once. This sequence joins TRBV29-1 and TRBJ2-3; the D is unclear. Trimming left V 7 bases short and J 1 base short, with 33 bases between. Germline loops: CDR1 SQVTM, CDR2 ANQGSEA. There are 20 residues in the CDR3. CDR3 amino acids: CSAWSPGRPPGPVGTDTQYF. CDR3 in DNA: TGCAGCGCATGGAGTCCAGGTCGGCCTCCGGGCCCAGTGGGCACAGATACGCAGTATTTT.

This clonotype was detected a few times. This chain connects TRBV4-3 to TRBJ2-3, with 7 bases lining up with TRBD1. Germline V gives CDR1 LGHNA, CDR2 YSLEER. The CDR3 runs to 13 residues. Trimming at V came to 4 bases and at J to 5 bases, leaving 3 bases not matched to a gene. The CDR3 nucleotides read TGCGCCAGCAGCCGACAGGGTTTAGATACGCAGTATTTT. Protein: CASSRQGLDTQYF.

The chain joins TRBV20-1 to TRBJ1-5; D not certain. This CDR3 comprises 15 residues. Germline-derived CDR1 and CDR2 are DFQATT and SNEGSKA (reference sequence). V was shortened by 4 bases and J by 0 bases, with 13 bases between the two germline ends. CDR3 sequence reads: CSANLPDRSNQPQHF. In DNA, the CDR3 is TGCAGTGCTAACCTCCCAGATCGTAGCAATCAGCCCCAGCATTTT.